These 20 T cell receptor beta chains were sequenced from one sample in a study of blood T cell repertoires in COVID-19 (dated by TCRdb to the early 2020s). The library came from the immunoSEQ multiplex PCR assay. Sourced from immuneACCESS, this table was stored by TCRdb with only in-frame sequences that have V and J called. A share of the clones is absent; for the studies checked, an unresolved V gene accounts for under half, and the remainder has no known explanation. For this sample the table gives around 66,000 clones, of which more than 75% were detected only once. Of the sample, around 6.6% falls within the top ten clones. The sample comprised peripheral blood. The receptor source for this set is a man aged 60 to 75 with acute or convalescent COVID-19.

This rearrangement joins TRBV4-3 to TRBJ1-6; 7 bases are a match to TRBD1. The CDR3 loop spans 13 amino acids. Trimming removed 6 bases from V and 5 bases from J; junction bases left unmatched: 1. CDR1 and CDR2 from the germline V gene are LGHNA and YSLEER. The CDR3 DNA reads TGCGCCAGCAGAGGACAGGATAATTCACCCCTCCACTTT. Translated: CASRGQDNSPLHF.

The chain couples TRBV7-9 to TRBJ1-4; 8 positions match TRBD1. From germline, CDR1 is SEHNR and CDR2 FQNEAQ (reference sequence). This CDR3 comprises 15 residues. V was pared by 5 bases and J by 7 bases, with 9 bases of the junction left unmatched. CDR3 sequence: CASSPAGGFGEKLFF. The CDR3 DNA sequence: TGTGCCAGCAGCCCAGCAGGGGGCTTTGGTGAAAAACTGTTTTTT.

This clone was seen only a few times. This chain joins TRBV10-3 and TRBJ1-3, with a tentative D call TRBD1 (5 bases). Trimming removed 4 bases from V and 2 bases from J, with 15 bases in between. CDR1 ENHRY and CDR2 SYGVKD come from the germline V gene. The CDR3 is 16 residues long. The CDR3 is CAISAHDQGPGNTIYF. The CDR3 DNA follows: TGTGCCATCAGTGCACACGACCAGGGTCCTGGAAACACCATATATTTT.

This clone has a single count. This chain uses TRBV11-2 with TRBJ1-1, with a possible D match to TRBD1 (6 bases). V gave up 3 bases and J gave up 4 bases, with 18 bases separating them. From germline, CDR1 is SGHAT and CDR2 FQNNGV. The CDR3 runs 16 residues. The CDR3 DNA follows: TGTGCCAGCAGCTTCCCGCAAGGGGGGGGCAGCACTGAAGCTTTCTTT. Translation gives CASSFPQGGGSTEAFF.

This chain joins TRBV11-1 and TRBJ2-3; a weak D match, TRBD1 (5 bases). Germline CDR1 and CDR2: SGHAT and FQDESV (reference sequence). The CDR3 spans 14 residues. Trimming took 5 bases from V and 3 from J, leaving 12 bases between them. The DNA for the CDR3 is TGTGCCAGCAGCCCAGGGCAGGGAACAGATACGCAGTATTTT. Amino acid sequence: CASSPGQGTDTQYF.

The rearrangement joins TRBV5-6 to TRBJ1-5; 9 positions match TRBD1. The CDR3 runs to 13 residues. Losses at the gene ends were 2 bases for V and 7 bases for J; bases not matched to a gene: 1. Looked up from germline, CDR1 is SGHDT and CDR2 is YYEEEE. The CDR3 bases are TGTGCCAGCAGCTTCGGACAGGGGCAGCCCCAGCATTTT. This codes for CASSFGQGQPQHF.

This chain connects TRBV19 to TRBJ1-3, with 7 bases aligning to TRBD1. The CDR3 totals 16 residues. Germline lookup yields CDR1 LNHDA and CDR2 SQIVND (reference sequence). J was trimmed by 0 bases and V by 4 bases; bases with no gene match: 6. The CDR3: CASSRRGTDSGNTIYF. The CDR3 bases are TGTGCCAGTAGTAGGAGGGGGACAGACTCTGGAAACACCATATATTTT. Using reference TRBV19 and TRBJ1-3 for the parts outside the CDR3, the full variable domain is DGGITQSPKYLFRKEGQNVTLSCEQNLNHDAMYWYRQDPGQGLRLIYYSQIVNDFQKGDIAEGYSVSREKKESFPLTVTSAQKNPTAFYLCASSRRGTDSGNTIYFGEGSWLTVV.

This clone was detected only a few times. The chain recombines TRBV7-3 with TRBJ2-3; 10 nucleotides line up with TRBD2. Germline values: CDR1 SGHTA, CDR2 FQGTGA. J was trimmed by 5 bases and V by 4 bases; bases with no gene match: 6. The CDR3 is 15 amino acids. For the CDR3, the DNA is TGTGCCAGCAGCTCTCAAGCGGGGGGGATAGATACGCAGTATTTT. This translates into CASSSQAGGIDTQYF.

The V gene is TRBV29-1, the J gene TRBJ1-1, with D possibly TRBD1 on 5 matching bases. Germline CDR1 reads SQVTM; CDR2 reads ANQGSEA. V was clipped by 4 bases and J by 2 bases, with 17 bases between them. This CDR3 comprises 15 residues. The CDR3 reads CSVVLGAGGNTEAFF. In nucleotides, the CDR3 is TGCAGCGTTGTACTCGGGGCGGGGGGTAACACTGAAGCTTTCTTT.

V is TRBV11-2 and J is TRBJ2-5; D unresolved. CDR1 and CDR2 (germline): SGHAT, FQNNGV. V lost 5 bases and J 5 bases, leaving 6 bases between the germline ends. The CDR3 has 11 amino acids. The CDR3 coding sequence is TGTGCCAGCAGCCGCAGGGAGACCCAGTACTTC. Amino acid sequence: CASSRRETQYF.

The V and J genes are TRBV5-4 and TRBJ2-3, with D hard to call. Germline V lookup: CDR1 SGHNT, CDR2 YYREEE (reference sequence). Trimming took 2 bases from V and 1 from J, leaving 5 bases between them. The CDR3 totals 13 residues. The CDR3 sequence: CASSFSGTDTQYF. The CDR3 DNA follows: TGTGCCAGCAGCTTTTCTGGCACAGATACGCAGTATTTT.

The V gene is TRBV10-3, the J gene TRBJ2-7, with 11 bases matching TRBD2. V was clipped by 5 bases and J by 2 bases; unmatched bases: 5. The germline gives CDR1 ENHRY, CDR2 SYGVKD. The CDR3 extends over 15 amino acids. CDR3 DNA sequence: TGTGCCATCAGTCCTAGCGGGGGGAGGGCCTACGAGCAGTACTTC. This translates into CAISPSGGRAYEQYF.

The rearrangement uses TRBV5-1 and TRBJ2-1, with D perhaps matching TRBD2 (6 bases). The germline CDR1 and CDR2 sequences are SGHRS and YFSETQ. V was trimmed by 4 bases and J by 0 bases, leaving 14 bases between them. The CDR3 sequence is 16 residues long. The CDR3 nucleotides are TGCGCCAGCAGCATGGATACCGGGAGCTCCTACAATGAGCAGTTCTTC. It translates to CASSMDTGSSYNEQFF.

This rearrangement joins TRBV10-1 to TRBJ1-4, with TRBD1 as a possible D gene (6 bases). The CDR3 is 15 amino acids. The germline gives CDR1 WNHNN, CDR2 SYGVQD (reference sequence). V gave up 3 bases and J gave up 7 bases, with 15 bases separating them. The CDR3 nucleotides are TGCGCCAGCAGTGACGGAACGGACAGCCTTGAAAAACTGTTTTTT. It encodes CASSDGTDSLEKLFF.

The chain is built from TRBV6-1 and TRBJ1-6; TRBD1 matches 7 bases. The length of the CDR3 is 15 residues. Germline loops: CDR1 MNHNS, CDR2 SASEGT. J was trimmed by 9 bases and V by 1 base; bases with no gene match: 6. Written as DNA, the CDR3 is TGTGCCAGCAGTGAAGGGACAGGCAGCGGTTCACCCCTCCACTTT. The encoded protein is CASSEGTGSGSPLHF.

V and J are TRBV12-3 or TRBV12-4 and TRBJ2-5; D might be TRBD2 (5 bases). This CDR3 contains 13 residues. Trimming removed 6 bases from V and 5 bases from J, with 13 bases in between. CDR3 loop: CASSLRVWETQYF. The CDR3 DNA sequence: TGTGCCAGCAGCCTGAGGGTCTGGGAGACCCAGTACTTC.

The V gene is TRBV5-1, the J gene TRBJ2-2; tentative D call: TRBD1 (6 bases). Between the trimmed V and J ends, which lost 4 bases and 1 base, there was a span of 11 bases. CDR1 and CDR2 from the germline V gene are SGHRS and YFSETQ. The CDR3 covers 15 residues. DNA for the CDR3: TGCGCCAGCAGCCCAAGGACAGAGAACACCGGGGAGCTGTTTTTT. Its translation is CASSPRTENTGELFF.

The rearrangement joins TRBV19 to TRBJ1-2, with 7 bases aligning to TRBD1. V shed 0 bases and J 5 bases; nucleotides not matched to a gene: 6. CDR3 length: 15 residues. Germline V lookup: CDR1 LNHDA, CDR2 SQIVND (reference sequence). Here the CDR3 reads CASSIDGTERYGYTF. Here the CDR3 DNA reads TGTGCCAGTAGTATAGATGGGACAGAAAGGTATGGCTACACCTTC.

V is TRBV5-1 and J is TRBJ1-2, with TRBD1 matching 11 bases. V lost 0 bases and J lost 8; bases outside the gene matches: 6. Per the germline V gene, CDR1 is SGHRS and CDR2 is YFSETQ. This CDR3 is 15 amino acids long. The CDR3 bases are TGCGCCAGCAGCTTGGGAGGGACAGGGGGTAGCGGCTACACCTTC. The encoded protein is CASSLGGTGGSGYTF.

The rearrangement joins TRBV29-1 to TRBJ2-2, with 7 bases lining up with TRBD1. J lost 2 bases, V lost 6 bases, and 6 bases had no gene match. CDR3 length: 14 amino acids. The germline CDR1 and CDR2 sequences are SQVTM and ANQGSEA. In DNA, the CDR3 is TGCAGCGTGGGAGACAGGGCTAACACCGGGGAGCTGTTTTTT. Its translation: CSVGDRANTGELFF.